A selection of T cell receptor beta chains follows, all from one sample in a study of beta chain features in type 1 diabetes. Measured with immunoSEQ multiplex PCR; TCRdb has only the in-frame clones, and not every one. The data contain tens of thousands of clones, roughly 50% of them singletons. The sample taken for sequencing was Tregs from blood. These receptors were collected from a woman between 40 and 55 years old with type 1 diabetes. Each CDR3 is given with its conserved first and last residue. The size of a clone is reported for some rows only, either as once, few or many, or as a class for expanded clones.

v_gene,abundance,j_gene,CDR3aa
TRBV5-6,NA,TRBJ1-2,CASSRRLRGPIRGYTF
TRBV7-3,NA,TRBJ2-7,CASSLIEGPYEQYF
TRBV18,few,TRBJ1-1,CASSPGQGGTEAFF
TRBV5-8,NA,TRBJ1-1,CASSLHPGAGTEAFF
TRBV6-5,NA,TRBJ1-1,CASSPRNRGNTEAFF
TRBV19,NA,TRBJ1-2,CASSPGGPSYGYTF
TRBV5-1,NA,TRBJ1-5,CASSLVGDQPQHF
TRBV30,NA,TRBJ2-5,CAWTSGTSGKETQYF
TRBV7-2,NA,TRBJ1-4,CASSENGGANEKLFF
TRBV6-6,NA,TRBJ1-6,CASSLRSSYNSPLHF
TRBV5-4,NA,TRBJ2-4,CASSRGIEGQYIQYF
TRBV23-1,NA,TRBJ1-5,CASVGSGDSNQPQHF
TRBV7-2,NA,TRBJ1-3,CASSLGRGGNTIYF
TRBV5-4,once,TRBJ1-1,CASSYGWGGADTEAFF
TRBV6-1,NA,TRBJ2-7,CASSRQGSYEQYF
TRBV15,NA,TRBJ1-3,CATSPTLGQGAGNTIYF
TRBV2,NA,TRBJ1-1,CASSRVNTEAFF
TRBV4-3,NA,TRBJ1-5,CASSQMIRQPQHF
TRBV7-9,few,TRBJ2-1,CASSPGQGSYNEQFF
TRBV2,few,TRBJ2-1,CASSAGSYNEQFF
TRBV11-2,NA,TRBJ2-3,CASSPTTGNTQYF
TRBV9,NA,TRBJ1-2,CASSPLGAGKPYGYTF
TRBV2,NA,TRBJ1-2,CASLRTGRSGANYGYTF
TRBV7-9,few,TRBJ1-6,CASSTSSYNSPLHF
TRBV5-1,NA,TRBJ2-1,CASSRTYNEQFF
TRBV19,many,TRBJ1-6,CASSIVTGRNSPLHF
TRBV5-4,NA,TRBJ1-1,CASSFGGSPADTEAFF
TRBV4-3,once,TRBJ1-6,CASSQDKLRDSPLHF
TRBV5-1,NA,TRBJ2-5,CASSSPGQGEETQYF
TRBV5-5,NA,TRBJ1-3,CASSLQRAGNTIYF
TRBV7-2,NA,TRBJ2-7,CASSLRGTGPHEQYF
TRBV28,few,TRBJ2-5,CASSLGGQETQYF
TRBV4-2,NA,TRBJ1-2,CASSQGDRGNYGYTF
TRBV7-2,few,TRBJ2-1,CASSASLAGGFYEQFF
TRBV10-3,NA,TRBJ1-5,CAISDPGASNQPQHF
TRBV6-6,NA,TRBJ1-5,CASRRTVSNQPQHF
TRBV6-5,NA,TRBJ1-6,CASSRGGQENSPLHF